This note documents a single TCR beta chain sequence. Its antigen target is currently unknown. Base qualities are missing; no much larger clone stands one base away. The time point label, as the study defines it: recipient (host-origin) PBMCs collected before allo-HCT. The data are from a study of tissue T cells after allogeneic stem cell transplantation (dated by TCRdb to the early 2020s). General notes on the study: Over a roughly three-year period, over five adult allo-HCT recipients who had steroid-refractory GVHD were prospectively enrolled in a research-autopsy study. All GVHD patients received grafts from donors, several unmodified and three CD34-selected to deplete T cells. Every GVHD patient had gastrointestinal GVHD and was given several lines of GVHD-directed therapy, and 5 or 6 of the GVHD patients also had skin involvement. Pre-transplant PBMCs were of recipient origin and were available from about five GVHD patients. In viably preserved blood and marrow, CD3+ T cells were flow-sorted if cell numbers allowed, whereas smaller samples went directly to DNA extraction. TCR beta repertoires were profiled across many tissues obtained from research autopsies of patients with and without GVHD, as well as in mouse models of GVHD. The human part of the study was a prospective observational study with no blinding and no randomization.

Trimming takes 3 bases from V and 1 base from J, and the germline ends sit 6 bases apart. For CDR1 and CDR2, the germline V gene (reference sequence) lists MNHEY and SMNVEV. Counted from cysteine to phenylalanine, this CDR3 has 13 amino acids. The only DNA kept is the CDR3, 39 bases in frame from the first base. Findings and caveats that apply to the study as a whole: Within patients, how anatomically similar tissues were was a major factor shaping TCR repertoire composition, regardless of disease or transplant status. The study did not establish which tissue TCRs were alloreactive or antigen-specific, and some clones may have been host cells that persisted. In both patients and mice, T cells from blood and spleen covered only a limited part of the TCR repertoire found in tissues. The patient cohort was small and varied clinically, and sampling depth was recognized as a limitation. Few T cell clones were found to be shared across patients, but shared repertoire signatures across patients were revealed in a tissue-specific fashion by motif-based clustering.

Preparation of the library involved the immunoSEQ multiplex PCR assay. Adaptive Biotechnologies performed the TCRbeta CDR3 sequencing at survey depth and reported CDR3 sequences, V/J genes, productive frequency and template counts. TCR beta CDR3 regions were amplified from genomic DNA instead of RNA. Under the source paper's analysis protocol: Jensen-Shannon divergence was used to quantify pairwise repertoire overlap between tissues, with a value of 1 meaning complete divergence and a value of 0 meaning identical repertoires. Tissues were grouped by single-linkage agglomerative hierarchical clustering of pairwise JSD values, and the clustering results were shown as dendrograms. GLIPH2 was run on all patient samples with simulation_depth 1000, kmer_min_depth 3, cdr3_length_cutoff 8, keeping groups with more than two unique CDR3s. A standardized tissue-overlap score was calculated by extrapolating Jaccard GLIPH-group overlap across patients to a standard repertoire size of 1000 clones. Linear mixed-effect models, with tissue as a fixed effect and individual as a random effect, were used to test how diversity related to clinical or experimental variables. TCRdb provides this immuneACCESS table in a form limited to in-frame rearrangements. Some clones are lacking; in checked studies, under half of them reflect an unresolved V gene, and why the rest are absent is not known. V and J calls and clone size are those listed in that table; D and trimming were worked out from the DNA. The sample profile shows about 43,000 clones; roughly 92% of them were found once. The top ten clonotypes cover about 3.8% of the sample.

The clonotype originates from a woman aged 35 to 70 who later had graft-versus-host disease after an allogeneic stem cell transplant. The receptor chain draws on TRBV27 and TRBJ1-1, with the D gene call left open. The sample in question was blood, obtained before transplantation. The DNA sequence is given as TGTGCCAGCAGTTTCAATAGGAACACTGAAGCTTTCTTT. Translated, this is CASSFNRNTEAFF.